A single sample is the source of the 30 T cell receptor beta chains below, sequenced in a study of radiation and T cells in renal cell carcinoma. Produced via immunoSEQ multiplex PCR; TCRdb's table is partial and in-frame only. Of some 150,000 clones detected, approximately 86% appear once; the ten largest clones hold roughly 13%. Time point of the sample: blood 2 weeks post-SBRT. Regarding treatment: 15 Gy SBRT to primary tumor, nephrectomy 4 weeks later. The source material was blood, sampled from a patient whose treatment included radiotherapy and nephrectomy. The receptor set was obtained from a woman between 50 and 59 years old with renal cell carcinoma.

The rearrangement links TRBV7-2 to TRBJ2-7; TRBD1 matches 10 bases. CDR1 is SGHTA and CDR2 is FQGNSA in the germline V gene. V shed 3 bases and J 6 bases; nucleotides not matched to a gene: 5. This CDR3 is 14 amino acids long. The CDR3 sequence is CASSLRTGGREQYF. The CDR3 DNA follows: TGTGCCAGCAGCTTGAGGACAGGGGGTCGCGAGCAGTACTTC.

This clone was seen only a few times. The CDR3: CASRSLRQGGEQYF. The CDR3 region has the DNA TGTGCCAGCAGGAGCCTCCGACAGGGAGGCGAGCAGTACTTC. The chain is built from TRBV25-1 and TRBJ2-7; TRBD1 might be the D (7 bases). CDR3 length equals 14 residues. The V gene's germline CDR1 is MGHDK and CDR2 SYGVNS. V was shortened by 6 bases and J by 6 bases, with 18 bases between the two germline ends.

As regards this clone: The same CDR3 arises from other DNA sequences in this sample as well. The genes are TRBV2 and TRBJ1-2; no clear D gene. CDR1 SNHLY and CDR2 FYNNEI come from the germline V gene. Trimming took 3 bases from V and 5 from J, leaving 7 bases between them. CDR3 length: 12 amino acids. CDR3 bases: TGTGCCAGCAGTGAGCGCTCTTATGGCTACACCTTC. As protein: CASSERSYGYTF.

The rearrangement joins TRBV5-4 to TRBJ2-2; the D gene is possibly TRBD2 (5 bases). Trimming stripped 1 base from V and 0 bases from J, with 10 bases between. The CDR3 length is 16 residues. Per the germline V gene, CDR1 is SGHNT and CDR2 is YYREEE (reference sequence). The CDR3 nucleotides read TGTGCCAGCAGCTTGCGACTACTCTCGAACACCGGGGAGCTGTTTTTT. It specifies CASSLRLLSNTGELFF.

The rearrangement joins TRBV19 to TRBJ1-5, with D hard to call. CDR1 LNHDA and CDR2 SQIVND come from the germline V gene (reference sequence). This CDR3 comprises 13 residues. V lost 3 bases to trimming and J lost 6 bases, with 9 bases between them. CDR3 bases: TGTGCCAGTAGTATGGTAGGGAGTCAGCCCCAGCATTTT. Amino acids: CASSMVGSQPQHF.

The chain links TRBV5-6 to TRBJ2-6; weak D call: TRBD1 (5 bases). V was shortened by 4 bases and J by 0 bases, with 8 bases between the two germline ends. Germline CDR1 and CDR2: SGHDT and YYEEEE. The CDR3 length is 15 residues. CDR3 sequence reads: CASSRQISGANVLTF. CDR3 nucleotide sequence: TGTGCCAGCAGCCGACAGATCTCTGGGGCCAACGTCCTGACTTTC.

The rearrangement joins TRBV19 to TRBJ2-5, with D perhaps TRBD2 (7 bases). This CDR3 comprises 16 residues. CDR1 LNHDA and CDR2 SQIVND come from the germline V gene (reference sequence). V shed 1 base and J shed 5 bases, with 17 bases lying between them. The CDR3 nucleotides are TGTGCCAGTAGTATAGCTCGCGGGGGCGGCGGGGAGACCCAGTACTTC. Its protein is CASSIARGGGGETQYF. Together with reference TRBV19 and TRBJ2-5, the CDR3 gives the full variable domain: DGGITQSPKYLFRKEGQNVTLSCEQNLNHDAMYWYRQDPGQGLRLIYYSQIVNDFQKGDIAEGYSVSREKKESFPLTVTSAQKNPTAFYLCASSIARGGGGETQYFGPGTRLLVL.

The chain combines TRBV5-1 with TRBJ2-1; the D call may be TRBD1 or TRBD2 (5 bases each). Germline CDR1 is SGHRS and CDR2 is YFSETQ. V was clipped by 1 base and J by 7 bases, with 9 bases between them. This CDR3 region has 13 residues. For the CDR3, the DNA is TGCGCCAGCAGCTTGACAGGAGGTAATGAGCAGTTCTTC. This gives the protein CASSLTGGNEQFF.

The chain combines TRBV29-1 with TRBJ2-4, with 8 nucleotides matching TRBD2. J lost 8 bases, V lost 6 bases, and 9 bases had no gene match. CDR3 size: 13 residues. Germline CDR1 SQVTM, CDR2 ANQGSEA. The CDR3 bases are TGCAGCGTCCGCCGGGGGGGTTTTGACATTCAGTACTTC. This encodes CSVRRGGFDIQYF. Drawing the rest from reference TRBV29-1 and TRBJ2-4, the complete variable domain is SAVISQKPSRDICQRGTSLTIQCQVDSQVTMMFWYRQQPGQSLTLIATANQGSEATYESGFVIDKFPISRPNLTFSTLTVSNMSPEDSSIYLCSVRRGGFDIQYFGAGTRLSVL.

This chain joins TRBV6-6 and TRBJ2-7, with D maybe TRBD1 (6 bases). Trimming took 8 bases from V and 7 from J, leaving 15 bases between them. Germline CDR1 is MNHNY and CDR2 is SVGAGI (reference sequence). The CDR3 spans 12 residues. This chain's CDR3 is CASSTGLGEQYF. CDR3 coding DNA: TGTGCCAGCTCCACAGGGTTGGGGGAGCAGTACTTC.

In DNA, the CDR3 is TGTGCCAGCAGCGTTGAAGGTCGTAACACCGGGGAGCTGTTTTTT. Its translation: CASSVEGRNTGELFF. J is TRBJ2-2 and V is TRBV7-3; D gene unclear. This CDR3 spans 15 amino acids. Germline V lookup: CDR1 SGHTA, CDR2 FQGTGA. V was cut by 5 bases and J by 2 bases, with 12 bases left in between.

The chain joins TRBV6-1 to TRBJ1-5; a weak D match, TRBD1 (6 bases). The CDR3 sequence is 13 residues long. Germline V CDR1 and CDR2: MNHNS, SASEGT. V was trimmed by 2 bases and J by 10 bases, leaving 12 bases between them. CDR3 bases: TGTGCCAGCAGTGAAACAGGGATGGTACCCCAGCATTTT. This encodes CASSETGMVPQHF.

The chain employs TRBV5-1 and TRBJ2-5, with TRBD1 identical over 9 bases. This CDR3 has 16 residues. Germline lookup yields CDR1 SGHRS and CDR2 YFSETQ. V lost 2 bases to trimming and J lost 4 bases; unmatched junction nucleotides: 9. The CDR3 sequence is CASSFGTGRSGETQYF. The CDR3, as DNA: TGCGCCAGCAGCTTCGGGACAGGGCGCTCCGGAGAGACCCAGTACTTC.

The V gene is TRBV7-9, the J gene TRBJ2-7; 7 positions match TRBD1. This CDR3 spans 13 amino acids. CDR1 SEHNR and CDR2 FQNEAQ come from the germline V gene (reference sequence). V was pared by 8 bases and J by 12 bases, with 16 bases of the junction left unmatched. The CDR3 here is CASGFDRETETYF. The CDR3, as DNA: TGTGCCAGCGGATTTGACAGGGAGACAGAGACGTACTTC.

The CDR3 bases are TGCGCCAGCAGCTTGTCCGGGACAGGGCCCTACGAGCAGTACTTC. This sequence encodes CASSLSGTGPYEQYF. This chain links TRBV5-1 with TRBJ2-7; 9 bases map to TRBD1. The V segment lost 1 base and the J segment 2 bases; nucleotides outside the gene matches: 4. CDR1 and CDR2 from the germline V gene are SGHRS and YFSETQ. The CDR3 length is 15 residues. The full variable domain, rest sourced from reference TRBV5-1 and TRBJ2-7, is KAGVTQTPRYLIKTRGQQVTLSCSPISGHRSVSWYQQTPGQGLQFLFEYFSETQRNKGNFPGRFSGRQFSNSRSEMNVSTLELGDSALYLCASSLSGTGPYEQYFGPGTRLTVT.

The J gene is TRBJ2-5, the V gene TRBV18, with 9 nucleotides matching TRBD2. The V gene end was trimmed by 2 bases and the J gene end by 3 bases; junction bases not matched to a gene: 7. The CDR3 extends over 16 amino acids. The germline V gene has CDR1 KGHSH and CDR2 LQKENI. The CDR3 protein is CASSPGVAGAEETQYF. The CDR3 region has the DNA TGTGCCAGCTCACCAGGGGTAGCGGGGGCGGAAGAGACCCAGTACTTC.

This CDR3 reads CASSYLPGPLMDTIYF. DNA of the CDR3: TGTGCCAGCAGTTACCTACCGGGACCCTTGATGGACACCATATATTTT. V gene TRBV6-5 combines with J gene TRBJ1-3; tentative D call: TRBD1 (5 bases). V was pared by 2 bases and J by 8 bases, with 19 bases between. CDR3 length equals 16 residues. CDR1 MNHEY and CDR2 SVGAGI come from the germline V gene.

In DNA form, the CDR3 reads TGTGCCAGCAGTTCGACCGACGGGAAAGATACGCAGTATTTT. Protein sequence: CASSSTDGKDTQYF. The genes are TRBV9 and TRBJ2-3; TRBD2 is a possible D gene (5 bases). There are 14 residues in the CDR3. Germline lookup yields CDR1 SGDLS and CDR2 YYNGEE. V dropped 5 bases and J dropped 5 bases, with 15 bases sitting between them.

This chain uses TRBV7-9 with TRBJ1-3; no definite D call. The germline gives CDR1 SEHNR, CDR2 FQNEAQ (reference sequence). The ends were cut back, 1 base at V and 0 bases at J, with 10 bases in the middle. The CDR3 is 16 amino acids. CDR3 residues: CASSLEGVLSGNTIYF. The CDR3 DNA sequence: TGTGCCAGCAGCTTAGAGGGAGTTCTCTCTGGAAACACCATATATTTT.

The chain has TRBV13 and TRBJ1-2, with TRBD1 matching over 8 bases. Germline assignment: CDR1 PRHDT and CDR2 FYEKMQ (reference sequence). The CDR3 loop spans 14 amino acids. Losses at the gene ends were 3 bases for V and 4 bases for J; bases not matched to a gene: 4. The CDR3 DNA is TGTGCCAGCAGCTTCCGGACAGGGAGCTATGGCTACACCTTC. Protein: CASSFRTGSYGYTF.

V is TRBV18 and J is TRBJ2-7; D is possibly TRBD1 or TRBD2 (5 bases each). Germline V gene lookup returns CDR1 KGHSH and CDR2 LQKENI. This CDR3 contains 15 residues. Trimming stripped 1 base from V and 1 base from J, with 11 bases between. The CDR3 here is CASSPRGEFSYEQYF. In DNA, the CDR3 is TGTGCCAGCTCACCACGAGGGGAGTTTTCCTACGAGCAGTACTTC.

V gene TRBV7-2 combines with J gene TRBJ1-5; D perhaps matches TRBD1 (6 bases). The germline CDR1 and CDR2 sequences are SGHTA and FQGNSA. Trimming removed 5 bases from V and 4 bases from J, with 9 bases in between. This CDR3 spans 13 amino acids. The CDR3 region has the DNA TGTGCCAGCAGCGGGGGCCTTAATCAGCCCCAGCATTTT. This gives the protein CASSGGLNQPQHF.

The CDR3 coding sequence is TGCGCCAGCAGCTTAAACCTGTGGCGGACTAGCGGGGTTTCACACAATGAGCAGTTCTTC. It encodes CASSLNLWRTSGVSHNEQFF. This chain links TRBV5-1 with TRBJ2-1; TRBD2 matches at 12 bases. Germline assignment: CDR1 SGHRS and CDR2 YFSETQ. Trimming cost V 2 bases and J 5 bases; bases outside gene matches: 17. This CDR3 contains 20 residues.

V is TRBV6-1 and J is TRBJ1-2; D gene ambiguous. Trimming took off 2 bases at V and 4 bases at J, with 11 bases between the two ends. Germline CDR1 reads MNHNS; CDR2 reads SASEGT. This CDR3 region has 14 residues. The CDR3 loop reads CASSEMGLSYGYTF. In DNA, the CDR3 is TGTGCCAGCAGTGAAATGGGTCTGAGCTATGGCTACACCTTC.

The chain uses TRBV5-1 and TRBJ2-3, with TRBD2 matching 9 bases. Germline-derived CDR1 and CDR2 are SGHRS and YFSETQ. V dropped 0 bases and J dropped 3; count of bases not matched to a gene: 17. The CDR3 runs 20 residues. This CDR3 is CASSLVVRAGGLEQTDTQYF. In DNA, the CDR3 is TGCGCCAGCAGCTTGGTAGTGAGAGCGGGGGGACTGGAACAAACAGATACGCAGTATTTT.

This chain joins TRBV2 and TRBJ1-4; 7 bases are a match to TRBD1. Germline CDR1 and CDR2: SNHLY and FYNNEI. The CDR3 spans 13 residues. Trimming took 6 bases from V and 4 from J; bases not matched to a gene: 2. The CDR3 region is CASSRDSNEKLFF. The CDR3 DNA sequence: TGTGCCAGCAGCCGGGACAGTAATGAAAAACTGTTTTTT. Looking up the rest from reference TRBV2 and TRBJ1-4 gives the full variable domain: EPEVTQTPSHQVTQMGQEVILRCVPISNHLYFYWYRQILGQKVEFLVSFYNNEISEKSEIFDDQFSVERPDGSNFTLKIRSTKLEDSAMYFCASSRDSNEKLFFGSGTQLSVL.

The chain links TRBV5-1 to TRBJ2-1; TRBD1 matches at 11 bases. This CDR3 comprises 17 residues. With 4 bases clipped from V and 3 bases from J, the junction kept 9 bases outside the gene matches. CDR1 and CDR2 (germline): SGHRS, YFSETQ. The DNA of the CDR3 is TGCGCCAGCAGCCCGGCCAAGGGACAGGGGGTCTACAATGAGCAGTTCTTC. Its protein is CASSPAKGQGVYNEQFF.

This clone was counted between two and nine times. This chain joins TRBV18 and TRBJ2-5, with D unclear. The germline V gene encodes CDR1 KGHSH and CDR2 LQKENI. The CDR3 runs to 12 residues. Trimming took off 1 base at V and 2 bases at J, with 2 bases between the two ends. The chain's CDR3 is CASSPQQETQYF. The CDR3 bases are TGTGCCAGCTCACCACAACAAGAGACCCAGTACTTC.

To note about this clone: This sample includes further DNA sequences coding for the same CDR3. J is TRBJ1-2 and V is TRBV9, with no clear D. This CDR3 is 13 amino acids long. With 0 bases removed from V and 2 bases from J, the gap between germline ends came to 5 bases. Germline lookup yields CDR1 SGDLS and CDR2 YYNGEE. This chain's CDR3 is CASSVGFNYGYTF. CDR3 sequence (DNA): TGTGCCAGCAGCGTAGGTTTCAACTATGGCTACACCTTC.

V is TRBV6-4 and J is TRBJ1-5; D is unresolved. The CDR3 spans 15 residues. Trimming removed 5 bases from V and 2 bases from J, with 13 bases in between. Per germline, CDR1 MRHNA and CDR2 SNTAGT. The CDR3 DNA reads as TGTGCCAGCAGTCCTCCCTCCGGAGGCAATCAGCCCCAGCATTTT. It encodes CASSPPSGGNQPQHF.